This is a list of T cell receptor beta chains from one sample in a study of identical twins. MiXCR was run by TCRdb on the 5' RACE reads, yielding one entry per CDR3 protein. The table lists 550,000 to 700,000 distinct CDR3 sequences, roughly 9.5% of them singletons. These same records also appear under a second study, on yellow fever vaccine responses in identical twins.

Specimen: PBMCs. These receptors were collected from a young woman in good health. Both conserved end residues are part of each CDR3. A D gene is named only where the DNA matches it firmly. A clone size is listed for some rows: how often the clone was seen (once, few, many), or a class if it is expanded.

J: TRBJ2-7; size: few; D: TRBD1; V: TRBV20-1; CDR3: CSAHRDRGYEQYF; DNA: TGCAGTGCTCACCGGGACAGGGGCTACGAGCAGTACTTC
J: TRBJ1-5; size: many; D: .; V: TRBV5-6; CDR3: CASSTGGKYNQPQHF; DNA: TGTGCCAGCAGCACCGGGGGCAAGTACAATCAGCCCCAGCATTTT
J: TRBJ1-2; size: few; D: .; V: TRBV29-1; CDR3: CSGGGLDYGYTF; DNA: TGCAGCGGGGGGGGGTTAGACTATGGCTACACCTTC
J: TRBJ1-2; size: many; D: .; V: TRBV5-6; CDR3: CASSHIQGNYGYTF; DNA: TGTGCCAGCAGCCACATTCAGGGAAACTATGGCTACACCTTC
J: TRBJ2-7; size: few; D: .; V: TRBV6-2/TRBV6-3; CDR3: CASSYGDSEQYF; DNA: TGTGCCAGCAGTTACGGCGACTCCGAGCAGTACTTC
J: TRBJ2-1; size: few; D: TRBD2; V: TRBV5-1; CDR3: CASRGLADNNEQFF; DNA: TGCGCCAGCAGGGGACTAGCGGACAACAATGAGCAGTTCTTC
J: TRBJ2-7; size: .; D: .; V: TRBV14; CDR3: CASSWDGGEQYF; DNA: TGTGCCAGCAGCTGGGACGGTGGCGAGCAGTACTTC
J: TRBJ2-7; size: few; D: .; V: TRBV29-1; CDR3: CSVSGMKGIMNEQYF; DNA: TGCAGCGTTTCGGGGATGAAGGGGATTATGAACGAGCAGTACTTC
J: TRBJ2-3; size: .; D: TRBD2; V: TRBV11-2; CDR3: CASSVTGTRRVQSGDTQYF; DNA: TGTGCCAGCAGCGTAACCGGGACTAGGCGGGTTCAATCTGGGGATACGCAGTATTTT
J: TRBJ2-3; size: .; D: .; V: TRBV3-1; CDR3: CASSKKGVADTQYF; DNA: TGTGCCAGCAGCAAAAAGGGGGTGGCAGATACGCAGTATTTT
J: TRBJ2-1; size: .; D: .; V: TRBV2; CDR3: CASSDRRGEGPSYNEQFF; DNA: TGTGCCAGCAGTGATCGTCGGGGAGAAGGACCCTCCTACAATGAGCAGTTCTTC
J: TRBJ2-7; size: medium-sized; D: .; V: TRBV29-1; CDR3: CSVVLTVIPLSYEQYF; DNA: TGCAGCGTTGTCCTCACAGTCATCCCACTTTCCTACGAGCAGTACTTC
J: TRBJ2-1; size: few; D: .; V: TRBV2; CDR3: CASSEATQGSYNEQFF; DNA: TGTGCCAGCAGTGAAGCTACACAGGGATCCTACAATGAGCAGTTCTTC
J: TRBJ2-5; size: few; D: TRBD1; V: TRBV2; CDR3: CASRDRGLGLQETQYF; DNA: TGTGCCAGCAGGGACAGGGGGCTAGGACTCCAAGAGACCCAGTACTTC
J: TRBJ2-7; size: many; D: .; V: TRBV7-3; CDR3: CASSLMGGGEYEQYF; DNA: TGTGCCAGCAGCTTAATGGGCGGGGGCGAGTACGAGCAGTACTTC
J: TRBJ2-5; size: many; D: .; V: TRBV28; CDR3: CASSLVGSIQETQYF; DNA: TGTGCCAGCAGTTTAGTAGGCAGCATCCAAGAGACCCAGTACTTC
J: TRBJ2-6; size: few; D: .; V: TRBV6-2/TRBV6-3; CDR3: CASRPVDMANVLTF; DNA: TGTGCCAGCAGGCCCGTGGACATGGCCAACGTCCTGACTTTC
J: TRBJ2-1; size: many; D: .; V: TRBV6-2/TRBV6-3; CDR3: CASSYSGRDVQPSSYNEQFF; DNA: TGTGCCAGCAGTTACTCAGGTCGGGACGTTCAACCGAGCTCCTACAATGAGCAGTTCTTC
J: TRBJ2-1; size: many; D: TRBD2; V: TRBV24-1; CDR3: CATSDGTSEYNEQFF; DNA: TGTGCCACCAGTGATGGGACTAGCGAATACAATGAGCAGTTCTTC
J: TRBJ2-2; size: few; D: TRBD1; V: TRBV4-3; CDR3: CASSRDRGLNTGELFF; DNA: TGCGCCAGCAGCCGGGACAGGGGGCTGAACACCGGGGAGCTGTTTTTT
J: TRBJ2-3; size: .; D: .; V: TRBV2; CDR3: CTSSEVSTDTQYF; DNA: TGTACCAGCAGTGAAGTTAGCACAGATACGCAGTATTTT
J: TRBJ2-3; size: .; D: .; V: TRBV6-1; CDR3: CASSEGVGGSTDTQYF; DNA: TGTGCCAGCAGTGAAGGGGTTGGCGGAAGCACAGATACGCAGTATTTT
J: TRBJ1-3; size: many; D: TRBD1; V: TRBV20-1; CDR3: CSAVRTGGNTIYF; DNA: TGCAGTGCTGTAAGGACAGGGGGAAACACCATATATTTT
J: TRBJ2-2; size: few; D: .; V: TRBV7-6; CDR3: CASSLAMDDTGELFF; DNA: TGTGCCAGCAGCTTAGCGATGGACGACACCGGGGAGCTGTTTTTT
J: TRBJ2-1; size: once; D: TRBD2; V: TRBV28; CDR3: CASSSRLAGEGEQFF; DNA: TGTGCCAGCAGTTCCCGGTTAGCGGGGGAGGGTGAGCAGTTCTTC
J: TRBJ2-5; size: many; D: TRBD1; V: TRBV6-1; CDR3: CASRPPDRGETQYF; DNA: TGTGCCAGCAGACCCCCGGACAGGGGGGAGACCCAGTACTTC
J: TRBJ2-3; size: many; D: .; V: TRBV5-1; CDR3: CASSLEPGSTDTQYF; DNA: TGCGCCAGCAGCTTGGAGCCAGGGAGCACAGATACGCAGTATTTT
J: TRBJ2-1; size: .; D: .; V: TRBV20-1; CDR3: CSARDILETGVYNEQFF; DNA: TGCAGTGCTAGAGATATATTGGAGACGGGTGTCTACAATGAGCAGTTCTTC
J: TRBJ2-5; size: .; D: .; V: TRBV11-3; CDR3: CASSWQDRTCRPF; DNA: TGTGCCAGCAGCTGGCAAGACAGGACATGCCGGCCTTTC
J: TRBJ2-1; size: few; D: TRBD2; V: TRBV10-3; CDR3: CAISEYGTSVDSYNEQFF; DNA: TGTGCCATCAGTGAATACGGGACTAGTGTAGACTCCTACAATGAGCAGTTCTTC
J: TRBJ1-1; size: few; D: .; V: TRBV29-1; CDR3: CSVGSEVTEAFF; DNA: TGCAGCGTTGGCAGTGAGGTGACTGAAGCTTTCTTT
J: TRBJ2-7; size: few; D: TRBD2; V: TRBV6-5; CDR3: CASSYEGTKAYEQYF; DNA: TGTGCCAGCAGTTACGAGGGGACTAAGGCCTACGAGCAGTACTTC
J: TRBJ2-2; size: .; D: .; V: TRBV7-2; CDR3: CASSSRDSPTGELFF; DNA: TGTGCCAGCAGCTCCCGGGACTCCCCCACCGGGGAGCTGTTTTTT
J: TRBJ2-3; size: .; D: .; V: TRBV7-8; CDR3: CASSSELASDTQYF; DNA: TGTGCCAGCAGCTCGGAGCTAGCGTCAGATACGCAGTATTTT
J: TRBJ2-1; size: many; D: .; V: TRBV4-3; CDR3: CASSQRTGSGEQFF; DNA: TGCGCCAGCAGCCAACGTACAGGGTCTGGTGAGCAGTTCTTC
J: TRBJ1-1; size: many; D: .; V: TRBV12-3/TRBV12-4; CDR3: CASSLALNEAFF; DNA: TGTGCCAGCAGTTTAGCGCTTAATGAAGCTTTCTTT
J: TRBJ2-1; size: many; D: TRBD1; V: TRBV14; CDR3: CASSQTRGHYNEQFF; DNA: TGTGCCAGCAGCCAGACCAGGGGGCACTACAATGAGCAGTTCTTC
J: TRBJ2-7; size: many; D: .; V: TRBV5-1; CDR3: CASRISSGETYEQYF; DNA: TGCGCCAGCAGGATATCGTCCGGAGAGACCTACGAGCAGTACTTC
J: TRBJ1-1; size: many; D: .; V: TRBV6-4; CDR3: CASSEGSNTEAFF; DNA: TGTGCCAGCAGTGAAGGCAGTAACACTGAAGCTTTCTTT
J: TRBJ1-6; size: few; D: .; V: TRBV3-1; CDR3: CASSRTDYNSPLHF; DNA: TGTGCCAGCAGTCGGACAGACTATAATTCACCCCTCCACTTT
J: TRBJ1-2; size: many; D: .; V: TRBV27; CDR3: CASSPGWDTVGGYTF; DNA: TGTGCCAGCAGTCCGGGCTGGGACACCGTCGGTGGCTACACCTTC
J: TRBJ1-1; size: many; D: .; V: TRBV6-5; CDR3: CASSYSQKADTEAFF; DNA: TGTGCCAGCAGTTACTCCCAGAAGGCAGACACTGAAGCTTTCTTT
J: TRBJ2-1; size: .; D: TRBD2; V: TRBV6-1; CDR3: CASSQTSGSAPGNEQFF; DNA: TGTGCCAGCAGCCAGACTAGCGGGAGCGCCCCGGGCAATGAGCAGTTCTTC
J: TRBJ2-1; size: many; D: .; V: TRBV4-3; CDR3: CASSQRRGSFDNEQFF; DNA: TGCGCCAGCAGCCAACGCCGGGGTTCCTTTGACAATGAGCAGTTCTTC
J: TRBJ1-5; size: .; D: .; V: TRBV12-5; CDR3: CASGFVRCQPQHF; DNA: TGTGCTAGTGGTTTTGTGAGGTGCCAGCCCCAGCATTTT
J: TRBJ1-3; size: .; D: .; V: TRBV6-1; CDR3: CASRDTYSSGNTIYF; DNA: TGTGCCAGCAGGGACACCTATTCCTCTGGAAACACCATATATTTT